Below, 21 T cell receptor beta chains from the same sample are listed, as sequenced in a study of cytomegalovirus exposure and HLA in healthy donors. The PCR made use of 60 Vbeta and 13 Jbeta primers. TCRdb's copy holds only in-frame clones and misses some; the assay was immunoSEQ multiplex PCR. The sample contains over 250,000 clones, more than 80% of which appear only once. Specimen: PBMCs. Every receptor here comes from a man in his forties in good health and CMV-seropositive.

The chain is built from TRBV27 and TRBJ1-1, with 10 bases fitting TRBD1. The J segment lost 4 bases and the V segment lost 2 bases, leaving 7 bases of the junction unmatched. The germline gives CDR1 MNHEY, CDR2 SMNVEV (reference sequence). There are 16 residues in the CDR3. CDR3 in DNA: TGTGCCAGCAGTTTAGGGACAGGGGTACTCGGCACTGAAGCTTTCTTT. Its translation: CASSLGTGVLGTEAFF.

The chain carries TRBV6-4 and TRBJ1-2; the match to TRBD1 covers 8 bases. Losses at the gene ends were 6 bases for V and 0 bases for J; bases not matched to a gene: 6. The CDR3 sequence is 15 residues long. In germline, CDR1 is MRHNA, CDR2 SNTAGT. CDR3 protein: CASRLQTGANYGYTF. As DNA, the CDR3 is TGTGCCAGCAGGCTACAGACAGGGGCTAACTATGGCTACACCTTC.

J is TRBJ2-4 and V is TRBV30, with 8 bases identical to TRBD2. CDR1 is GTSNPN, CDR2 SVGIG, per germline (reference sequence). Losses at the gene ends were 1 base for V and 1 base for J; bases not matched to a gene: 3. The CDR3 is 15 amino acids. As DNA, the CDR3 is TGTGCCTGGAGTGACGGGGGGGCGGCCAAAAACATTCAGTACTTC. The encoded protein is CAWSDGGAAKNIQYF.

The genes are TRBV7-2 and TRBJ2-1; no reliable D call. V was pared by 2 bases and J by 7 bases, with 3 bases between. The CDR3 runs to 11 residues. Germline V CDR1 and CDR2: SGHTA, FQGNSA. In nucleotides, the CDR3 is TGTGCCAGCAGCTTACTAAATGAGCAGTTCTTC. This codes for CASSLLNEQFF. Full variable domain (remainder filled in from reference TRBV7-2 and TRBJ2-1): GAGVSQSPSNKVTEKGKDVELRCDPISGHTALYWYRQSLGQGLEFLIYFQGNSAPDKSGLPSDRFSAERTGGSVSTLTIQRTQQEDSAVYLCASSLLNEQFFGPGTRLTVL.

The chain joins TRBV9 to TRBJ2-3, with a weak D call TRBD2 (6 bases). The V end lost 0 bases, the J end lost 6 bases, and 14 bases lay between the germline ends. The CDR3 has 15 amino acids. Germline loops: CDR1 SGDLS, CDR2 YYNGEE. CDR3 sequence reads: CASSVAGTPADTQYF. CDR3 nucleotide sequence: TGTGCCAGCAGCGTAGCCGGGACTCCGGCCGATACGCAGTATTTT.

This rearrangement joins TRBV7-9 to TRBJ2-1; TRBD2 aligns across 8 bases. V lost 3 bases, J lost 5 bases, and 6 bases stayed unmatched. This CDR3 has 15 amino acids. Germline loops: CDR1 SEHNR, CDR2 FQNEAQ (reference sequence). The CDR3 is CASSLSGSPNNEQFF. The CDR3 coding sequence is TGTGCCAGCAGCTTGAGCGGGAGTCCTAACAATGAGCAGTTCTTC. Looking up the rest from reference TRBV7-9 and TRBJ2-1 gives the full variable domain: DTGVSQNPRHKITKRGQNVTFRCDPISEHNRLYWYRQTLGQGPEFLTYFQNEAQLEKSRLLSDRFSAERPKGSFSTLEIQRTEQGDSAMYLCASSLSGSPNNEQFFGPGTRLTVL.

The chain carries TRBV9 and TRBJ1-1; no clear D. The CDR3 loop spans 17 amino acids. Germline V gene lookup returns CDR1 SGDLS and CDR2 YYNGEE. V was trimmed by 0 bases and J by 4 bases, leaving 19 bases between them. CDR3 loop: CASSVDQDDPRGTEAFF. DNA of the CDR3: TGTGCCAGCAGCGTAGACCAGGATGACCCTCGGGGCACTGAAGCTTTCTTT.

This sequence joins TRBV10-3 and TRBJ2-7, with D hard to call. The CDR3 is 14 residues long. Trimming stripped 0 bases from V and 3 bases from J, with 9 bases between. Germline CDR1 and CDR2: ENHRY and SYGVKD. The CDR3 region has the DNA TGTGCCATCAGTGAGTCGAGAGCCGACTACGAGCAGTACTTC. It yields the protein CAISESRADYEQYF.

Notes on this clone: Its ends do not fully match the called genes, so a read error is possible. The chain recombines TRBV7-9 with TRBJ1-5, with D possibly matching TRBD1 (5 bases). Germline lookup yields CDR1 SEHNR and CDR2 FQNEAQ (reference sequence). The CDR3 covers 15 residues. The CDR3: CSSSPKGSSNQPQHF. DNA for the CDR3: TGTTCCAGCAGTCCCAAGGGGTCTAGCAATCAGCCCCAGCATTTT.

The chain is built from TRBV11-3 and TRBJ2-1; D unresolved. CDR1 SGHNT and CDR2 YENEEA come from the germline V gene. The CDR3 consists of 16 residues. Trimming removed 0 bases at V and 0 bases at J, with 9 bases between. Here the CDR3 reads CASSLDHAYSYNEQFF. For the CDR3, the DNA is TGTGCCAGCAGCTTAGATCATGCGTACTCCTACAATGAGCAGTTCTTC.

The chain's CDR3 is CASSGGPRGYTF. CDR3 sequence (DNA): TGTGCCAGCAGTGGCGGGCCGAGGGGCTACACCTTC. The chain has TRBV6-1 and TRBJ1-2; D is unclear. The germline V and J ends were trimmed by 4 bases and 8 bases, with 11 bases remaining between them. The CDR3 has 12 residues. The germline gives CDR1 MNHNS, CDR2 SASEGT.

V gene TRBV28 combines with J gene TRBJ1-3, with 7 bases identical to TRBD1. V shed 4 bases, J shed 3 bases, and the junction held 6 bases outside the gene matches. CDR1 is MDHEN and CDR2 is SYDVKM in the germline V gene. The length of the CDR3 is 15 residues. The CDR3 bases are TGTGCCAGCAGTTGGACAGGCCTGGGTGGAAACACCATATATTTT. Amino acid sequence: CASSWTGLGGNTIYF. Looking up the rest from reference TRBV28 and TRBJ1-3 gives the full variable domain: DVKVTQSSRYLVKRTGEKVFLECVQDMDHENMFWYRQDPGLGLRLIYFSYDVKMKEKGDIPEGYSVSREKKERFSLILESASTNQTSMYLCASSWTGLGGNTIYFGEGSWLTVV.

The gene calls are TRBV2 and TRBJ1-4; no firm D call. V lost 2 bases to trimming and J lost 0 bases, with 7 bases between them. This CDR3 is 15 amino acids long. Germline V gene data show CDR1 as SNHLY and CDR2 as FYNNEI. For the CDR3, the DNA is TGTGCCAGCAGTGAACGGCTAGCAACTAATGAAAAACTGTTTTTT. It translates to CASSERLATNEKLFF.

The chain links TRBV7-6 to TRBJ2-5; TRBD1 aligns across 8 bases. The J call may be faulty, since TRBJ2-7 better matches the DNA end. The length of the CDR3 is 14 residues. The germline V gene has CDR1 SGHVS and CDR2 FNYEAQ. In nucleotides, the CDR3 is TGTGCCAGCAGCTCACAGGGGGAGGACTACGAGCAGTACTTC. Translating gives CASSSQGEDYEQYF.

V is TRBV6-5 and J is TRBJ1-6, with a weak D call TRBD1 (6 bases). Germline V lookup: CDR1 MNHEY, CDR2 SVGAGI. Trimming shortened V by 2 bases and J by 9 bases, and 11 bases separated the two germline ends. The length of the CDR3 is 14 residues. CDR3 nucleotide sequence: TGTGCCAGCAGTTACGGGGGGGCCGGTTCACCCCTCCACTTT. Amino acids: CASSYGGAGSPLHF.

This rearrangement joins TRBV4-1 to TRBJ2-3; 9 bases agree with TRBD1. The CDR3 extends over 17 amino acids. The ends lost 0 bases at V and 2 bases at J; junction bases unmatched: 6. Germline V gene data show CDR1 as MGHRA and CDR2 as YSYEKL. The CDR3 reads CASSQDPGTGSTDTQYF. In DNA form, the CDR3 reads TGCGCCAGCAGCCAAGATCCCGGGACAGGGTCCACAGATACGCAGTATTTT.

The V call is TRBV5-1, the J call TRBJ2-5; D perhaps matches TRBD1 (5 bases). Trimming removed 0 bases at V and 4 bases at J, with 13 bases between. Germline values: CDR1 SGHRS, CDR2 YFSETQ. The CDR3 is 15 amino acids. CDR3 sequence reads: CASSLASGIRETQYF. The DNA of the CDR3 is TGCGCCAGCAGCTTGGCCTCAGGGATCCGAGAGACCCAGTACTTC.

The V and J genes are TRBV28 and TRBJ2-1; 10 nucleotides align to TRBD2. The CDR3 has 16 amino acids. J lost 6 bases, V lost 3 bases, and 8 bases had no gene match. Germline V gives CDR1 MDHEN, CDR2 SYDVKM. The CDR3 protein is CASSFGPGLARNEQFF. CDR3 nucleotide sequence: TGTGCCAGCAGTTTCGGCCCGGGACTAGCGCGCAATGAGCAGTTCTTC.

The chain recombines TRBV28 with TRBJ2-3; possible D gene TRBD2, 6 bases. The CDR3 contains 13 residues. Germline V gene data show CDR1 as MDHEN and CDR2 as SYDVKM. V shed 8 bases and J shed 4 bases, with 13 bases lying between them. In DNA, the CDR3 is TGTGCCAGCGCCCGGGACTCCGCAGATACGCAGTATTTT. It specifies CASARDSADTQYF.

V is TRBV6-5 and J is TRBJ2-7; D gene uncertain. Germline assignment: CDR1 MNHEY and CDR2 SVGAGI. Trimming stripped 3 bases from V and 0 bases from J, with 9 bases between. The CDR3 consists of 14 residues. The CDR3 DNA follows: TGTGCCAGCAGTTATTCAACGAGCTCCTACGAGCAGTACTTC. Its translation is CASSYSTSSYEQYF.

The rearrangement joins TRBV7-2 to TRBJ1-1, with D hard to call. Per germline, CDR1 SGHTA and CDR2 FQGNSA. With 2 bases removed from V and 1 base from J, the gap between germline ends came to 17 bases. This CDR3 is built from 17 residues. CDR3 region: CASSLFLRERRNTEAFF. CDR3 DNA: TGTGCCAGCAGCTTATTTCTACGGGAGCGGCGGAACACTGAAGCTTTCTTT.